These 31 T cell receptor beta chains came from one sample sequenced in a study of T cell repertoires in cytomegalovirus infection. From the reads, TCRdb called clonotypes with MiXCR, one entry per CDR3 protein. The sample yields about 190,000 distinct CDR3 sequences, roughly 30% seen once. What was sequenced was PBMCs. The source of these receptors is a human donor in good health (CMV status not recorded). Some clones in this sample may be carry-over from other donors' samples.

The DNA for the CDR3 is TGCGCCAGCAGCCAAGAACGCAGGGGATCAGTGTACACTGAAGCTTTCTTT. This translates into CASSQERRGSVYTEAFF. V and J are TRBV4-1 and TRBJ1-1; tentative D call: TRBD1 (6 bases). Germline loops: CDR1 MGHRA, CDR2 YSYEKL. Between the trimmed V and J ends, which lost 0 bases and 3 bases, there was a span of 17 bases. CDR3 size: 17 residues.

This clonotype was recorded a few times. CDR3 in DNA: TGTGCCAGCAGTTCGACAGGGAGCTCCTATAATTCACCCCTCCACTTT. Its translation: CASSSTGSSYNSPLHF. The chain employs TRBV12-3 or TRBV12-4 and TRBJ1-6, with 7 bases matching TRBD1. V shed 4 bases and J 0 bases; nucleotides not matched to a gene: 3. The CDR3 sequence is 16 residues long.

This clonotype showed up just a few times. In DNA form, the CDR3 reads TGTGCCAGCAGCCTGACCGTCGGTCCCCAGAAGGGCTACACCTTC. Amino acid sequence: CASSLTVGPQKGYTF. The genes are TRBV11-2 and TRBJ1-2; D unresolved. Germline assignment: CDR1 SGHAT and CDR2 FQNNGV. Trimming pared 5 bases from V and 8 bases from J, leaving 21 bases between. The CDR3 has 15 residues.

The genes are TRBV6-2 or TRBV6-3 and TRBJ2-2; D is uncertain. There are 14 residues in the CDR3. The germline CDR1 and CDR2 sequences are MNHEY and SVGEGT. The V gene lost 5 bases and the J gene lost 0 bases, with 7 bases spanning the gap. CDR3 sequence: CASSGEANTGELFF. DNA of the CDR3: TGTGCCAGCAGTGGAGAAGCGAACACCGGGGAGCTGTTTTTT.

This clonotype showed up many times. The chain is built from TRBV7-2 and TRBJ2-7; perhaps TRBD2 as D (6 bases). Trimming cost V 8 bases and J 0 bases, with 8 bases left between them. Germline values: CDR1 SGHTA, CDR2 FQGNSA. There are 12 residues in the CDR3. Written as DNA, the CDR3 is TGTGCCAGCGGGAGGAGCTCCTACGAGCAGTACTTC. Translated: CASGRSSYEQYF.

J is TRBJ2-7 and V is TRBV6-5; 10 bases agree with TRBD1. Germline trimming cut 2 bases from V and 4 bases from J; bases unmatched to any gene: 8. Germline V gene lookup returns CDR1 MNHEY and CDR2 SVGAGI. The CDR3 contains 16 residues. This CDR3 reads CASSYGRGQGRYEQYF. The CDR3 DNA reads as TGTGCCAGCAGTTACGGACGGGGACAGGGGAGGTACGAGCAGTACTTC.

The J gene is TRBJ2-1, the V gene TRBV4-1, with D unresolved. In germline, CDR1 is MGHRA, CDR2 YSYEKL. The CDR3 covers 15 residues. Trimming removed 0 bases from V and 6 bases from J, with 12 bases in between. CDR3 region: CASSQDSVEPNEQFF. CDR3 nucleotide sequence: TGCGCCAGCAGCCAAGATTCGGTTGAACCCAATGAGCAGTTCTTC.

This clonotype was counted once. CDR3 sequence reads: CASIHPNYGYTF. Here the CDR3 DNA reads TGTGCCAGTATACACCCTAACTATGGCTACACCTTC. The rearrangement joins TRBV19 to TRBJ1-2; D not resolved. CDR3 length equals 12 residues. V lost 7 bases, J lost 0 bases, and 6 bases lay in between. The germline V gene encodes CDR1 LNHDA and CDR2 SQIVND (reference sequence).

This chain connects TRBV14 to TRBJ1-1; possibly TRBD1 for D (5 bases). Trimming left V 4 bases short and J 6 bases short, with 15 bases between. Germline lookup yields CDR1 SGHDN and CDR2 FVKESK. The CDR3 loop spans 14 amino acids. The CDR3 DNA reads TGTGCCAGCAGCCGGGCAGGGAGGTTGGCTGAAGCTTTCTTT. Its protein is CASSRAGRLAEAFF. The full variable domain, its missing parts supplied by reference TRBV14 and TRBJ1-1, is EAGVTQFPSHSVIEKGQTVTLRCDPISGHDNLYWYRRVMGKEIKFLLHFVKESKQDESGMPNNRFLAERTGGTYSTLKVQPAELEDSGVYFCASSRAGRLAEAFFGQGTRLTVV.

V gene TRBV29-1 combines with J gene TRBJ1-1, with 7 bases fitting TRBD1. Trimming took 4 bases from V and 1 from J; bases not matched to a gene: 3. Germline CDR1 SQVTM, CDR2 ANQGSEA. The CDR3 runs 13 residues. In DNA form, the CDR3 reads TGCAGCGTTGGGGGACAGAAGAACACTGAAGCTTTCTTT. Encoded protein: CSVGGQKNTEAFF. The full variable domain, in which reference TRBV29-1 and TRBJ1-1 provide the parts outside the CDR3, is SAVISQKPSRDICQRGTSLTIQCQVDSQVTMMFWYRQQPGQSLTLIATANQGSEATYESGFVIDKFPISRPNLTFSTLTVSNMSPEDSSIYLCSVGGQKNTEAFFGQGTRLTVV.

The chain has TRBV5-8 and TRBJ2-3, with D possibly being TRBD2 (6 bases). CDR1 and CDR2 (germline): SGHTS, YDEGEE. The CDR3 spans 11 residues. V dropped 8 bases and J dropped 5 bases, with 9 bases sitting between them. The CDR3 DNA is TGTGCCAGGCGGGAACTAGATACGCAGTATTTT. It yields the protein CARRELDTQYF.

V is TRBV29-1 and J is TRBJ1-2; D is perhaps TRBD1 (5 bases). The V end was cut by 5 bases, the J end by 12 bases, with 19 bases between. CDR3 length equals 12 residues. Germline CDR1 SQVTM, CDR2 ANQGSEA. For the CDR3, the DNA is TGCAGCGTTCAGACAGCGAGCCCGCCGGACACCTTC. Translated, it gives CSVQTASPPDTF.

The gene calls are TRBV5-6 and TRBJ2-1, with unresolved D. The V gene lost 0 bases and the J gene lost 7 bases, with 8 bases spanning the gap. In germline, CDR1 is SGHDT, CDR2 YYEEEE. The CDR3 totals 13 residues. CDR3 sequence (DNA): TGTGCCAGCAGCTTGGGTCGCCAGAATGAGCAGTTCTTC. Translating it yields CASSLGRQNEQFF.

The table lists this clonotype with a few counts. This chain links TRBV2 with TRBJ1-2; D may be TRBD1 (5 bases). The CDR3 is 13 residues long. Germline V lookup: CDR1 SNHLY, CDR2 FYNNEI. V dropped 1 base and J dropped 5 bases, with 8 bases sitting between them. The CDR3 sequence is CASSEVTVYGYTF. In DNA form, the CDR3 reads TGTGCCAGCAGTGAAGTGACAGTTTATGGCTACACCTTC.

The V call is TRBV4-1, the J call TRBJ2-7; D is uncertain. V gave up 5 bases and J gave up 2 bases, with 19 bases separating them. The CDR3 is 16 residues long. Germline values: CDR1 MGHRA, CDR2 YSYEKL. The CDR3 reads CASSIQATPWAYEQYF. The DNA of the CDR3 is TGCGCCAGCAGCATCCAAGCAACCCCCTGGGCCTACGAGCAGTACTTC.

This chain links TRBV20-1 with TRBJ2-1, with 9 bases that match TRBD2. Trimming cost V 2 bases and J 8 bases; bases outside gene matches: 10. CDR3 size: 15 residues. The germline V gene encodes CDR1 DFQATT and CDR2 SNEGSKA (reference sequence). The CDR3: CSARPPWGGGDEQFF. The CDR3, as DNA: TGCAGTGCTAGACCGCCCTGGGGCGGGGGGGATGAGCAGTTCTTC.

This rearrangement joins TRBV12-3 or TRBV12-4 to TRBJ1-1; weak D call: TRBD1 (6 bases). V was pared by 5 bases and J by 5 bases, with 18 bases between. CDR3 length: 15 residues. CDR3 DNA: TGTGCCAGCAGTCGAGGGACACCCCGAGGGACTGAAGCTTTCTTT. It translates to CASSRGTPRGTEAFF.

This clonotype was seen a handful of times. The rearrangement links TRBV4-2 to TRBJ2-2; 7 nucleotides align to TRBD1. CDR1 and CDR2 (germline): LGHNA, YNFKEQ. The CDR3 totals 16 residues. V trimming: 3 bases; J trimming: 0 bases; junction bases outside the gene matches: 4. CDR3 amino acids: CASSHLGQANTGELFF. The CDR3 DNA sequence: TGTGCCAGCAGCCACCTAGGACAGGCGAACACCGGGGAGCTGTTTTTT.

This clonotype was found a few times. The J gene is TRBJ1-1, the V gene TRBV6-5; D unclear. CDR3 length: 13 residues. Per the germline V gene, CDR1 is MNHEY and CDR2 is SVGAGI. Trimming removed 2 bases from V and 2 bases from J, with 6 bases in between. CDR3 in DNA: TGTGCCAGCAGTTACAAGGCTAACACTGAAGCTTTCTTT. It codes for CASSYKANTEAFF.

Worth noting for this clonotype: The junction shows a germline mismatch at one end, possibly a read error. This sequence joins TRBV4-1 and TRBJ2-1; D is possibly TRBD2 (7 bases). The CDR3 spans 18 residues. Germline CDR1 MGHRA, CDR2 YSYEKL. CDR3 sequence (DNA): TGTGCCAGCAGCCAAGATCCGGCGGGGGCGAGCTCCTACAATGAGCAGTTCTTC. Protein sequence: CASSQDPAGASSYNEQFF.

This sequence joins TRBV20-1 and TRBJ1-5, with TRBD1 as a possible D gene (5 bases). This CDR3 is 13 amino acids long. V shed 7 bases and J shed 2 bases, with 12 bases lying between them. CDR1 and CDR2 (germline): DFQATT, SNEGSKA (reference sequence). DNA for the CDR3: TGCAGTGTGGGGGATAGAGGCAATCAGCCCCAGCATTTT. It yields the protein CSVGDRGNQPQHF.

The chain joins TRBV5-1 to TRBJ1-4, with D uncertain. Per the germline V gene, CDR1 is SGHRS and CDR2 is YFSETQ. There are 13 residues in the CDR3. V was shortened by 0 bases and J by 5 bases, with 5 bases between the two germline ends. For the CDR3, the DNA is TGCGCCAGCAGCTTGGACCGAAATGAAAAACTGTTTTTT. Protein product: CASSLDRNEKLFF.

The rearrangement uses TRBV7-8 and TRBJ2-3; 7 nucleotides match TRBD2. Germline V lookup: CDR1 SGHVS, CDR2 FQNEAQ. V gave up 0 bases and J gave up 9 bases; unmatched junction bases: 3. This CDR3 spans 13 amino acids. CDR3 protein: CASSLARAGTQYF. Here the CDR3 DNA reads TGTGCCAGCAGCTTAGCAAGAGCGGGGACGCAGTATTTT.

This clonotype was counted between two and nine times. V and J are TRBV6-2 or TRBV6-3 and TRBJ2-2; a possible D gene is TRBD1 (6 bases). CDR1 MNHEY and CDR2 SVGEGT come from the germline V gene. The CDR3 is 15 residues long. Between the trimmed V and J ends, which lost 7 bases and 0 bases, there was a span of 12 bases. For the CDR3, the DNA is TGTGCCAGCACCTACAGGGACGCGAACACCGGGGAGCTGTTTTTT. It encodes CASTYRDANTGELFF.

Comment on this clonotype: This may be a read error, as it is one base from a much larger clone. The rearrangement links TRBV7-8 to TRBJ2-5; 7 nucleotides match TRBD2. The trim removed 3 bases at V and 4 bases at J, leaving 5 bases unmatched. CDR3 size: 14 residues. Germline CDR1 SGHVS, CDR2 FQNEAQ. The DNA of the CDR3 is TGTGCCAGCAGCTTCTCAGGGAGGGGAGAGACCCAGTACTTC. Protein product: CASSFSGRGETQYF.

The CDR3 DNA reads TGTGCCTGGAGTGTTACGGAAGAGCAGTACTTC. Its translation is CAWSVTEEQYF. The chain employs TRBV30 and TRBJ2-7, with unresolved D. The CDR3 covers 11 residues. CDR1 GTSNPN and CDR2 SVGIG come from the germline V gene (reference sequence). The germline V and J ends were trimmed by 0 bases and 7 bases, with 7 bases remaining between them.

This clonotype was counted between two and nine times. This chain uses TRBV7-9 with TRBJ1-4, with D tentatively TRBD1 (5 bases). V was clipped by 4 bases and J by 6 bases, with 15 bases between them. The CDR3 loop spans 15 amino acids. Germline-derived CDR1 and CDR2 are SEHNR and FQNEAQ (reference sequence). This CDR3 reads CASSWGGGAHEKLFF. The CDR3 coding sequence is TGTGCCAGCAGCTGGGGCGGAGGAGCCCATGAAAAACTGTTTTTT.

The rearrangement joins TRBV27 to TRBJ1-1; D is possibly TRBD1 (6 bases). The CDR3 is made up of 15 amino acids. The V end was cut by 4 bases, the J end by 4 bases, with 16 bases between. CDR1 is MNHEY and CDR2 is SMNVEV in the germline V gene (reference sequence). The CDR3 spells CASSYSRGGSTEAFF. CDR3 nucleotide sequence: TGTGCCAGCAGTTACTCGAGGGGGGGAAGCACTGAAGCTTTCTTT.

The V and J genes are TRBV11-2 and TRBJ1-4; perhaps TRBD1 as D (5 bases). V was pared by 0 bases and J by 5 bases, with 7 bases between. There are 14 residues in the CDR3. CDR1 and CDR2 (germline): SGHAT, FQNNGV. The CDR3 sequence is CASSLDGGNEKLFF. The CDR3 DNA sequence: TGTGCCAGCAGCTTAGACGGGGGGAATGAAAAACTGTTTTTT.

The chain carries TRBV12-3 or TRBV12-4 and TRBJ2-2; TRBD2 matches at 7 bases. This CDR3 is built from 16 residues. The trim removed 6 bases at V and 6 bases at J, leaving 13 bases unmatched. The CDR3: CASSLAGTIPAGELFF. CDR3 nucleotide sequence: TGTGCCAGCAGCCTAGCCGGGACTATTCCCGCCGGGGAGCTGTTTTTT.

The table lists this clonotype with a few counts. The chain carries TRBV5-5 and TRBJ1-1; a possible D gene is TRBD1 (5 bases). In germline, CDR1 is SGHKS, CDR2 YYEKEE (reference sequence). V was pared by 0 bases and J by 7 bases, with 19 bases between. CDR3 size: 16 residues. Written as DNA, the CDR3 is TGTGCCAGCAGCTTGGAATTGGGACGGCGGGTGGGTGAAGCTTTCTTT. This encodes CASSLELGRRVGEAFF.